The rows below give T cell receptor beta chains drawn from one sample of a study of T cell changes during pregnancy in multiple sclerosis. Repertoires were generated with immunoSEQ multiplex PCR, while TCRdb's copy carries only in-frame clones and drops some. The table has approximately 12,000 clones, roughly nine tenths seen once. Sequencing used CD8+ T cells from peripheral blood mononuclear cells, obtained in the second trimester of pregnancy. These receptors originate from a female donor in good health, enrolled as a control in a pregnancy study. Each CDR3 is given with its conserved first and last residue. D genes are given only for firm matches. Clone size, where shown, is once, few, many, or a class for clones that have expanded.

V	J	D	size	length	DNA	CDR3
TRBV7-9	TRBJ1-3	.	.	18	TGTGCCAGCAGCTTAGTACCGGACAGCGATAACTCTGGAAACACCATATATTTT	CASSLVPDSDNSGNTIYF
TRBV7-9	TRBJ1-1	.	.	14	TGTGCCAGCAGAACCGGGACCGGCCGGGAGGTAGCTTTCTTT	CASRTGTGREVAFF
TRBV6-1	TRBJ1-5	.	.	12	TGTGCCAGCACCGAGGGCAATCAGCCCCAGCATTTT	CASTEGNQPQHF
TRBV27	TRBJ2-7	.	.	14	TGTGCCAGCAGTTTTCAGGGCCCAGGGGACGAGCAGTACTTC	CASSFQGPGDEQYF
TRBV7-9	TRBJ2-7	TRBD2	few	15	TGTGCCAGCAGCCCGACTAGCGGGGAGAACTACGAGCAGTACTTC	CASSPTSGENYEQYF
TRBV29-1	TRBJ1-2	.	large	15	TGCAGCGTTGAAGAAGGGCGCGGATGGAGGTATGGCTACACCTTC	CSVEEGRGWRYGYTF
TRBV13	TRBJ2-1	.	.	14	TGTGCCAGCAGCTTCCGGACAGCTTACAATGAGCAGTTCTTC	CASSFRTAYNEQFF
TRBV11-2	TRBJ2-6	TRBD1	.	18	TGTGCCAGCAGCTTAGAGCCAGGGTGGACAGGTGGGGCCAACGTCCTGACTTTC	CASSLEPGWTGGANVLTF
TRBV19	TRBJ1-2	TRBD1	once	13	TGTGCCAGTAGTAGGGGACAGGGGCCTGGCTACACCTTC	CASSRGQGPGYTF
TRBV7-9	TRBJ2-1	.	once	18	TGTGCCAGCAGCTTAGTCCGCGGGGGGGGACAGGAACGGAATGAGCAGTTCTTC	CASSLVRGGGQERNEQFF
TRBV7-9	TRBJ2-7	.	once	16	TGTGCCAGCAGCTTAGCTCGGGCTAGCAGCGTCTACGAGCAGTACTTC	CASSLARASSVYEQYF
TRBV6-5	TRBJ2-7	TRBD2	.	13	TGTGCCAGCAGGGTAGCGGGGGGTTACGAGCAGTACTTC	CASRVAGGYEQYF
TRBV6-6	TRBJ1-1	.	.	13	TGTGCCAGCGGAAGACAGCTGAACACTGAAGCTTTCTTT	CASGRQLNTEAFF
TRBV9	TRBJ2-3	TRBD2	few	18	TGTGCCAGCAGGACCGGGACTAGCGGGAGTGGGAGCACAGATACGCAGTATTTT	CASRTGTSGSGSTDTQYF
TRBV2	TRBJ1-5	.	.	15	TGTGCCAGCAGTCCAGGGCAGGGTGGACCTCAGCCCCAGCATTTT	CASSPGQGGPQPQHF
TRBV25-1	TRBJ2-2	.	.	12	TGTGCCAGCAGCTACGACACCGGGGAGCTGTTTTTT	CASSYDTGELFF